What follows are 12 T cell receptor beta chains derived from one specimen sequenced in a study of cytomegalovirus exposure and HLA in healthy donors listed by TCRdb under 2017. The method behind the library was the immunoSEQ multiplex PCR assay. For the multiplex PCR, a mixture combining 60 forward primers for TCR Vbeta segments and 13 reverse primers for TCR Jbeta segments was used. Drawn from immuneACCESS, this table holds only the in-frame rearrangements with V and J called that TCRdb kept. Clones are partly lost; checked studies trace under half to an unresolved V gene and leave the rest unexplained. The sample records fewer than 250,000 clones, roughly four fifths of which are singletons. The ten most abundant clones make up 1.1% to 1.5% of the sample. The sample consisted of PBMCs. All receptors come from a girl under 18 in good health and CMV-seronegative.

The chain has TRBV5-6 and TRBJ1-1; D uncertain. The V gene's germline CDR1 is SGHDT and CDR2 YYEEEE. The ends were cut back, 4 bases at V and 1 base at J, with 11 bases in the middle. This CDR3 is 14 amino acids long. The CDR3 nucleotides read TGTGCCAGCAGCCCGCCGACTGGGAACACTGAAGCTTTCTTT. Encoded protein: CASSPPTGNTEAFF. Filled out from reference TRBV5-6 and TRBJ1-1, the complete variable domain reads DAGVTQSPTHLIKTRGQQVTLRCSPKSGHDTVSWYQQALGQGPQFIFQYYEEEERQRGNFPDRFSGHQFPNYSSELNVNALLLGDSALYLCASSPPTGNTEAFFGQGTRLTVV.

The rearrangement links TRBV29-1 to TRBJ2-3; D not certain. This CDR3 is 12 amino acids long. From germline, CDR1 is SQVTM and CDR2 ANQGSEA. V was cut by 4 bases and J by 3 bases, with 8 bases left in between. In DNA form, the CDR3 reads TGCAGCGTTGGGAAACAGACAGATACGCAGTATTTT. This sequence encodes CSVGKQTDTQYF.

The genes are TRBV2 and TRBJ2-5, with 10 bases lining up with TRBD2. This CDR3 is built from 17 residues. The ends lost 6 bases at V and 1 base at J; junction bases unmatched: 11. CDR1 and CDR2 from the germline V gene are SNHLY and FYNNEI. The CDR3 bases are TGTGCCAGCAGATTAAGCGGGGGGGTCCTATTCCAAGAGACCCAGTACTTC. This gives the protein CASRLSGGVLFQETQYF.

The V gene is TRBV30, the J gene TRBJ1-2, with D perhaps matching TRBD1 (5 bases). Trimming shortened V by 8 bases and J by 1 base, and 17 bases separated the two germline ends. Per germline, CDR1 GTSNPN and CDR2 SVGIG (reference sequence). The CDR3 contains 14 residues. For the CDR3, the DNA is TGTGCCGTACAACTGGGGCAGCTTAACTATGGCTACACCTTC. This gives the protein CAVQLGQLNYGYTF.

This clone was seen more than once but under ten times. This chain connects TRBV5-8 to TRBJ2-1; a weak D match, TRBD1 (6 bases). The V gene's germline CDR1 is SGHTS and CDR2 YDEGEE. Trimming left V 1 base short and J 3 bases short, with 14 bases between. The CDR3 totals 16 residues. The CDR3 protein is CASSLIGTGRYNEQFF. The CDR3 DNA sequence: TGTGCCAGCAGCTTGATCGGAACAGGGCGCTACAATGAGCAGTTCTTC. The whole variable domain, filled in from reference TRBV5-8 and TRBJ2-1, reads EAGVTQSPTHLIKTRGQQATLRCSPISGHTSVYWYQQALGLGLQFLLWYDEGEERNRGNFPPRFSGRQFPNYSSELNVNALELEDSALYLCASSLIGTGRYNEQFFGPGTRLTVL.

The chain links TRBV28 to TRBJ1-2, with D possibly matching TRBD1 (6 bases). Between the trimmed V and J ends, which lost 3 bases and 3 bases, there was a span of 17 bases. Looked up from germline, CDR1 is MDHEN and CDR2 is SYDVKM. CDR3 length: 16 residues. For the CDR3, the DNA is TGTGCCAGCAGTTTTACAGGGAAGGCCTGGGACTATGGCTACACCTTC. Protein product: CASSFTGKAWDYGYTF.

The rearrangement links TRBV5-8 to TRBJ1-2, with D maybe TRBD1 (5 bases). This CDR3 region has 14 residues. V lost 5 bases and J lost 3, with 14 bases in between. Germline CDR1 and CDR2: SGHTS and YDEGEE. CDR3 nucleotides: TGTGCCAGCAGAGATAACCCGGGGGACTATGGCTACACCTTC. Residues: CASRDNPGDYGYTF.

The chain couples TRBV28 to TRBJ1-1; D call uncertain. The CDR3 contains 12 residues. With 7 bases removed from V and 11 bases from J, the gap between germline ends came to 17 bases. Germline V gene lookup returns CDR1 MDHEN and CDR2 SYDVKM. The chain's CDR3 is CASTLRPGMAFF. The CDR3 DNA sequence: TGTGCCAGCACCCTACGACCGGGTATGGCTTTCTTT. Variable domain in full (rest from reference TRBV28 and TRBJ1-1): DVKVTQSSRYLVKRTGEKVFLECVQDMDHENMFWYRQDPGLGLRLIYFSYDVKMKEKGDIPEGYSVSREKKERFSLILESASTNQTSMYLCASTLRPGMAFFGQGTRLTVV.

The chain combines TRBV28 with TRBJ1-4; 10 bases map to TRBD1. The CDR3 is 15 residues long. After removal of 0 bases from V and 6 bases from J, the junction contained 1 base not matched to a gene. Germline V gives CDR1 MDHEN, CDR2 SYDVKM. The CDR3 DNA follows: TGTGCCAGCAGTTTATGGGGACAGGGGCATGAAAAACTGTTTTTT. Its translation is CASSLWGQGHEKLFF. Full variable domain (missing parts from reference TRBV28 and TRBJ1-4): DVKVTQSSRYLVKRTGEKVFLECVQDMDHENMFWYRQDPGLGLRLIYFSYDVKMKEKGDIPEGYSVSREKKERFSLILESASTNQTSMYLCASSLWGQGHEKLFFGSGTQLSVL.

The chain's CDR3 is CASSQPGQGKGWYTF. The CDR3 DNA reads TGCGCCAGCAGCCAACCGGGACAGGGGAAGGGTTGGTACACCTTC. The rearrangement links TRBV23-1 to TRBJ1-2; 10 positions match TRBD1. TRBV23-1 is flagged as an ORF with uncertain function. With 6 bases clipped from V and 11 bases from J, the junction kept 15 bases outside the gene matches. The length of the CDR3 is 15 residues.

V usage is TRBV18 and J usage is TRBJ1-1, with a weak D call TRBD1 (5 bases). V was cut by 2 bases and J by 1 base, with 17 bases left in between. The germline gives CDR1 KGHSH, CDR2 LQKENI. This CDR3 is built from 17 residues. The CDR3 spells CASSPRGGRVENTEAFF. CDR3 bases: TGTGCCAGCTCACCAAGGGGAGGTCGCGTAGAGAACACTGAAGCTTTCTTT.

This sequence joins TRBV7-3 and TRBJ1-1; D unresolved. Trimming stripped 4 bases from V and 1 base from J, with 13 bases between. The CDR3 covers 15 residues. The germline V gene has CDR1 SGHTA and CDR2 FQGTGA. The CDR3 loop reads CASSSTDGKNTEAFF. The CDR3 region has the DNA TGTGCCAGCAGCTCGACTGACGGGAAGAACACTGAAGCTTTCTTT.